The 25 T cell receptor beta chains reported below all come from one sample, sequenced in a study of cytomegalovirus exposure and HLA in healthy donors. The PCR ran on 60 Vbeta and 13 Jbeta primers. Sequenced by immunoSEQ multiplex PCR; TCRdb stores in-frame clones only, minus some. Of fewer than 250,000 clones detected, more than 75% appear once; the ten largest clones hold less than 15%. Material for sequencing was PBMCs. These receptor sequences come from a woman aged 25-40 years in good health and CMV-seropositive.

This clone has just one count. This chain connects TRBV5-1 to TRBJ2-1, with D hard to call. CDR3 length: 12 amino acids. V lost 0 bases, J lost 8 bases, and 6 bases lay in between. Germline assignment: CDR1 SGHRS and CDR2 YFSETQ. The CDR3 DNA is TGCGCCAGCAGCTTGGAAAGCTATGAGCAGTTCTTC. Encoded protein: CASSLESYEQFF.

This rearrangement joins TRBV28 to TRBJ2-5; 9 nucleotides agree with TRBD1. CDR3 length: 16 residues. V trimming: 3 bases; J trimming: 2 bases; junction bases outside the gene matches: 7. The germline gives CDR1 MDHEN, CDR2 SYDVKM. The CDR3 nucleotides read TGTGCCAGCAGTTTGCTGGGACAGGGATTGCAAGAGACCCAGTACTTC. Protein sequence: CASSLLGQGLQETQYF.

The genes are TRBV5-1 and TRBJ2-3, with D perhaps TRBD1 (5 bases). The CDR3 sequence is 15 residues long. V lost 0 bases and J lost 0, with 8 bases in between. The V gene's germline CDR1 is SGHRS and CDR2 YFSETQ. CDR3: CASSLGTPSTDTQYF. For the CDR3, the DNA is TGCGCCAGCAGCTTGGGGACACCAAGCACAGATACGCAGTATTTT.

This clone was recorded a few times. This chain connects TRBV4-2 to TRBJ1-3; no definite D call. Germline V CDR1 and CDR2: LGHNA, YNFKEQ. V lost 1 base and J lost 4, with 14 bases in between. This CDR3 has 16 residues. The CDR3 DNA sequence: TGTGCCAGCAGCCAAGTGTCCGTTGTTAGAGGAAACACCATATATTTT. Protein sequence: CASSQVSVVRGNTIYF.

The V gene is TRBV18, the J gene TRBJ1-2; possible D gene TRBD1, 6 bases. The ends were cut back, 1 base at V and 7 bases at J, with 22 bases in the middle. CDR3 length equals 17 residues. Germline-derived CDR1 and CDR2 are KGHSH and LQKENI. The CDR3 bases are TGTGCCAGCTCACCACGGGGTTCCGCACAGGGTAACGGTGGCTACACCTTC. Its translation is CASSPRGSAQGNGGYTF.

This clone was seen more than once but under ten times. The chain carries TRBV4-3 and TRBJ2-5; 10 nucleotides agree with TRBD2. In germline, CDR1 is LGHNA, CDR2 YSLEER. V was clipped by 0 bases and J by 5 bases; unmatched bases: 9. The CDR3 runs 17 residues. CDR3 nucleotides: TGCGCCAGCAGCCAAGATCCCCTAGCGGGAGAATCCGAGACCCAGTACTTC. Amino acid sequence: CASSQDPLAGESETQYF.

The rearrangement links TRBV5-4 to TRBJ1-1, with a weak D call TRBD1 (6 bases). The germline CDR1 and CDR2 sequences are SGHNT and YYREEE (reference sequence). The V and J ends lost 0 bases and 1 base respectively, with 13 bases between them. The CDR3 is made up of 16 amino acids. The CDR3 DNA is TGTGCCAGCAGCTTGGGGGCGGGGGCGCGGAACACTGAAGCTTTCTTT. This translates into CASSLGAGARNTEAFF.

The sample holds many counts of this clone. In DNA, the CDR3 is TGTGCCAGCAGTCTCCCAGCGGGGGACACCGGGGAGCTGTTTTTT. As protein: CASSLPAGDTGELFF. This chain connects TRBV7-3 to TRBJ2-2; 8 bases line up with TRBD2. Trimming took 6 bases from V and 3 from J; bases not matched to a gene: 6. This CDR3 has 15 amino acids. From germline, CDR1 is SGHTA and CDR2 FQGTGA.

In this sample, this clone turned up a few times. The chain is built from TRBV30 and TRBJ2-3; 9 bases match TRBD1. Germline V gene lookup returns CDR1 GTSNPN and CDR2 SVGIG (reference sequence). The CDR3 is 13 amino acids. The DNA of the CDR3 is TGTGGGGGGAACAGGGGGCTGGCAGATACGCAGTATTTT. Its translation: CGGNRGLADTQYF.

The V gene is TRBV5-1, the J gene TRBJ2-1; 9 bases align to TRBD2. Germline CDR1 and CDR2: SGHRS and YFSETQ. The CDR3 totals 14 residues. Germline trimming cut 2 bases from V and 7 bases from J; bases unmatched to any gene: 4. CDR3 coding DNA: TGCGCCAGCAGCTTAGGCGGGGGGGTGAATGAGCAGTTCTTC. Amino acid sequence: CASSLGGGVNEQFF.

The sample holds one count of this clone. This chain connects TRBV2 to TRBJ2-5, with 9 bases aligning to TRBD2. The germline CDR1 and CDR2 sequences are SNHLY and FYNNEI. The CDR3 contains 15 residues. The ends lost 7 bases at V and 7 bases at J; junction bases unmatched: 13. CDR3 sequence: CASIGQRGVGGTQYF. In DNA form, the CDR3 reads TGTGCCAGCATCGGGCAGCGGGGGGTTGGCGGGACCCAGTACTTC.

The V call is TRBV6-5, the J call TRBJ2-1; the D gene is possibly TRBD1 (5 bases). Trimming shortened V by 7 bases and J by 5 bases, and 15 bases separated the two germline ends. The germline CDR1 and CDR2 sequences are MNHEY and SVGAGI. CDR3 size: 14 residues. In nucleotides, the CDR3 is TGTGCCAGCAAGCAGTCCCTGGGGCACAATGAGCAGTTCTTC. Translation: CASKQSLGHNEQFF.

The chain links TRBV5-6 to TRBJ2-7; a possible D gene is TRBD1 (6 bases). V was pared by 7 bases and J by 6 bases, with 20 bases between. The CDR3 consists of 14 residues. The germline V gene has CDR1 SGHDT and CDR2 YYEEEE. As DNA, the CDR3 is TGTGCCAGCCGAACCCCAGGGGCAGGCGGCGAGCAGTACTTC. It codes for CASRTPGAGGEQYF. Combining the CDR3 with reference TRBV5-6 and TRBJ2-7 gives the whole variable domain DAGVTQSPTHLIKTRGQQVTLRCSPKSGHDTVSWYQQALGQGPQFIFQYYEEEERQRGNFPDRFSGHQFPNYSSELNVNALLLGDSALYLCASRTPGAGGEQYFGPGTRLTVT.

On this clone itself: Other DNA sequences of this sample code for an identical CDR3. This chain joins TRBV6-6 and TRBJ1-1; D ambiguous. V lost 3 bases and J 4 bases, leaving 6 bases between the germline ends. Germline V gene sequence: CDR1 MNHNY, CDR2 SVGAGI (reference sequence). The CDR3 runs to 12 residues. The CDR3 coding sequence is TGTGCCAGCAGTTATGGAGGCACTGAAGCTTTCTTT. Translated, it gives CASSYGGTEAFF.

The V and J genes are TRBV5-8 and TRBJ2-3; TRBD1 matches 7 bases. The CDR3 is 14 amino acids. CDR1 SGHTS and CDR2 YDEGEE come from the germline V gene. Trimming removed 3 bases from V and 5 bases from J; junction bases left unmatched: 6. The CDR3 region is CASSSGQVGDTQYF. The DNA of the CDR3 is TGTGCCAGCAGCTCAGGACAGGTCGGAGATACGCAGTATTTT.

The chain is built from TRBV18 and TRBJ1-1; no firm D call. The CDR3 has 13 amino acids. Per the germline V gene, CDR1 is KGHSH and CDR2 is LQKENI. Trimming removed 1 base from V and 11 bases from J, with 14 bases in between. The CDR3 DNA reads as TGTGCCAGCTCACCACAGGAGCTCACAAGGGCTTTCTTT. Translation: CASSPQELTRAFF.

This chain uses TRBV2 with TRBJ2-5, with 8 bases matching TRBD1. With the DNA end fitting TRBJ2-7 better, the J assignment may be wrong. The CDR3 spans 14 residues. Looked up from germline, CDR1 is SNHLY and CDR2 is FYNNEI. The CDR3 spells CASRRDRSSYEQYF. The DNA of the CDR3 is TGTGCCAGCAGAAGGGACAGGTCTTCCTACGAGCAGTACTTC.

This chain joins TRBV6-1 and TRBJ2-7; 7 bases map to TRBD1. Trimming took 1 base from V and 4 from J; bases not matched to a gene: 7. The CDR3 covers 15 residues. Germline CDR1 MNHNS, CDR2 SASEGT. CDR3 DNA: TGTGCCAGCAGTGAAGTGGCCGGGACAGATTACGAGCAGTACTTC. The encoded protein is CASSEVAGTDYEQYF.

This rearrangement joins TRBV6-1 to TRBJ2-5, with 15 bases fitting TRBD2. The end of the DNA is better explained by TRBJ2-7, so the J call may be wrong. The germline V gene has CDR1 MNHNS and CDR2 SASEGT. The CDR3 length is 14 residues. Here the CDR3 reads CASIGLAGGPEQYF. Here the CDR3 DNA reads TGTGCCAGCATTGGACTAGCGGGGGGGCCCGAGCAGTACTTC.

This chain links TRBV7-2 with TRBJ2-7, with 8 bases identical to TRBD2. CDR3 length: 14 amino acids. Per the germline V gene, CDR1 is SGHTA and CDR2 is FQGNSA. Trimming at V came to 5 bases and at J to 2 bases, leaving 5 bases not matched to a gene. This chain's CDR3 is CASSHSGGAYEQYF. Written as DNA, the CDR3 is TGTGCCAGCAGCCACAGCGGGGGAGCCTACGAGCAGTACTTC.

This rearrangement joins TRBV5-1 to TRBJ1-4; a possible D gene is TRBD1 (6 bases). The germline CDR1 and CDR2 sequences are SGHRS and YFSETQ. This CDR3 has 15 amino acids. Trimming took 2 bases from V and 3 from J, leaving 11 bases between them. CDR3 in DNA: TGCGCCAGCAGCTTTACACAGGGCGCTAATGAAAAACTGTTTTTT. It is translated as CASSFTQGANEKLFF.

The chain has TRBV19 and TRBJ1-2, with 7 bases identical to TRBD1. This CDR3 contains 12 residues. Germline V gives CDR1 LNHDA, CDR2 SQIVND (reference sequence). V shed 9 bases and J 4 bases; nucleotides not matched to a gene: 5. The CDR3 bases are TGTGCCAGCGCGGGACAGAGCTATGGCTACACCTTC. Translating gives CASAGQSYGYTF.

The chain's CDR3 is CASSHPSGGNTGELFF. DNA of the CDR3: TGTGCCAGCAGCCATCCTAGCGGGGGGAACACCGGGGAGCTGTTTTTT. This chain uses TRBV14 with TRBJ2-2; 10 nucleotides line up with TRBD2. V lost 3 bases and J lost 1; bases outside the gene matches: 2. This CDR3 region has 16 residues. Germline V gives CDR1 SGHDN, CDR2 FVKESK.

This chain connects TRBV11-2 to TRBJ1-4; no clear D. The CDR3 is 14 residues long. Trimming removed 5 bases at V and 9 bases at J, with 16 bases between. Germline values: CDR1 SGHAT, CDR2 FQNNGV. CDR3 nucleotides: TGTGCCAGCAGCGTGGATCCGGGGTTTAAAAAACTGTTTTTT. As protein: CASSVDPGFKKLFF.

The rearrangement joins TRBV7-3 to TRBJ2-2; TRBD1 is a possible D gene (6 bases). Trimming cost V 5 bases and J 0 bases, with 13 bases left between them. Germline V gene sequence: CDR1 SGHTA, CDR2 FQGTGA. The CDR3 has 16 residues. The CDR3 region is CASSPEGGANTGELFF. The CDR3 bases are TGTGCCAGCAGCCCCGAAGGGGGAGCGAACACCGGGGAGCTGTTTTTT.